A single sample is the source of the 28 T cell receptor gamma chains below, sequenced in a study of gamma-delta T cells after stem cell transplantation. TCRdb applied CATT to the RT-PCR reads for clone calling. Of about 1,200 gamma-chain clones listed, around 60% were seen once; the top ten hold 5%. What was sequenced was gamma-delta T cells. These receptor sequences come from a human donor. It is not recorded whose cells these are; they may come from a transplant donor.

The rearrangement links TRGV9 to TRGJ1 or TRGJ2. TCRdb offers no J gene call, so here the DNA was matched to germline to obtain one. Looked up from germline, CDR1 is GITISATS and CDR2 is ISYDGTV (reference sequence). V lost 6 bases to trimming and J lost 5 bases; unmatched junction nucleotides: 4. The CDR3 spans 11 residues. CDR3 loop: CALWYNYKKLF. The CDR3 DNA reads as TGTGCCTTGTGGTACAATTATAAGAAACTCTTT.

This chain's CDR3 is CATWAPHLGDWIKTF. The CDR3 DNA follows: TGTGCCACCTGGGCCCCCCATCTCGGTGATTGGATCAAGACGTTT. The chain carries TRGV8 and TRGJP2. The J gene was not available in TCRdb and was assigned here by matching the DNA to germline segments. The CDR3 contains 15 residues. The ends lost 5 bases at V and 6 bases at J; junction bases unmatched: 12. Per germline, CDR1 VENAVY and CDR2 YDSYNSRV.

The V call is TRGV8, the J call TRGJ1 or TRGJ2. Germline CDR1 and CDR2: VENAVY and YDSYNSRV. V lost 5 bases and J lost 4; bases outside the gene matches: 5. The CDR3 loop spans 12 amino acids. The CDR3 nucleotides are TGTGCCACCTGGGGCCCGTATTATAAGAAACTCTTT. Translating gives CATWGPYYKKLF.

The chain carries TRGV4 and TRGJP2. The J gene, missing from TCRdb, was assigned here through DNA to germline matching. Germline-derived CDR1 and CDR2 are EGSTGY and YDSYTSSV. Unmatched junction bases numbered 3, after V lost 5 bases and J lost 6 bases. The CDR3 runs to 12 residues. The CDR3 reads CATWGRDWIKTF. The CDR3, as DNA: TGTGCCACCTGGGGGCGTGATTGGATCAAGACGTTT.

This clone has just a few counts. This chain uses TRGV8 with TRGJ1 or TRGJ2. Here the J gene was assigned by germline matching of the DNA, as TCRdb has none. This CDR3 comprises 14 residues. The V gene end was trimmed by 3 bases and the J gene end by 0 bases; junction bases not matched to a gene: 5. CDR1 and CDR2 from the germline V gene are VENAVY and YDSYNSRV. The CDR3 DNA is TGTGCCACCTGGGATGGTTCGAATTATTATAAGAAACTCTTT. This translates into CATWDGSNYYKKLF.

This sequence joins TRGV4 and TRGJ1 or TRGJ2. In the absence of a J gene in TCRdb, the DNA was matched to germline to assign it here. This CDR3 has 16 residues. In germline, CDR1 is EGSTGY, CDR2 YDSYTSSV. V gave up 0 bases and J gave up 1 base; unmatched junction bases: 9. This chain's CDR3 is CATWDGPYINYYKKLF. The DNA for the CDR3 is TGTGCCACCTGGGATGGGCCGTATATCAATTATTATAAGAAACTCTTT.

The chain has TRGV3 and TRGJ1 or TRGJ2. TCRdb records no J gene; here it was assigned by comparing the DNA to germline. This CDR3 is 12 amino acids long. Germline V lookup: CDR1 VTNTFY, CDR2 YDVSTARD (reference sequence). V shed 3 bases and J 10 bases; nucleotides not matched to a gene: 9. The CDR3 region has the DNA TGTGCCACCTGGGACCCTCCGGGGAAGAAACTCTTT. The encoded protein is CATWDPPGKKLF.

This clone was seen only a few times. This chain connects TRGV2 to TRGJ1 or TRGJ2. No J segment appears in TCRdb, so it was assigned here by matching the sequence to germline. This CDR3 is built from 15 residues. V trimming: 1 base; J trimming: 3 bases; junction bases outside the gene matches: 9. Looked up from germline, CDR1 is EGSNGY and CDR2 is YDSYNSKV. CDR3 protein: CATWDGPPLYYKKLF. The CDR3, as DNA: TGTGCCACCTGGGACGGCCCACCACTTTATTATAAGAAACTCTTT.

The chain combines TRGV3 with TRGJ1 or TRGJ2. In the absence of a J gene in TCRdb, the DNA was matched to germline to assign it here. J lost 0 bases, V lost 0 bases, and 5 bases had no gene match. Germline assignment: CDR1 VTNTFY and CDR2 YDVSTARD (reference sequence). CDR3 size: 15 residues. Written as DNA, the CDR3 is TGTGCCACCTGGGACAGGCTAACGAATTATTATAAGAAACTCTTT. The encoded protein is CATWDRLTNYYKKLF.

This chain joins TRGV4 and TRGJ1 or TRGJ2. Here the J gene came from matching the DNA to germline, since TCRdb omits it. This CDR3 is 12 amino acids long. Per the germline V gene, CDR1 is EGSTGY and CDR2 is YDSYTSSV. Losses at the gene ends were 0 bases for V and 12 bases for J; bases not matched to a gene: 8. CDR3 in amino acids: CATWDGLGGKLF. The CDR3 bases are TGTGCCACCTGGGATGGGCTAGGCGGGAAACTCTTT.

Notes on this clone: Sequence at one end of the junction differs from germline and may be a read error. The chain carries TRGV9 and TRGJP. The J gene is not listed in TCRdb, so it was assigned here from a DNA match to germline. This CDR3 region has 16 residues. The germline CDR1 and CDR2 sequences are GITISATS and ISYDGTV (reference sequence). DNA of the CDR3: TGTGCCTTGTGGGAGACGCAAGAGTTGGGCAAAAAACTCAAGGTATTT. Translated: CALWETQELGKKLKVF.

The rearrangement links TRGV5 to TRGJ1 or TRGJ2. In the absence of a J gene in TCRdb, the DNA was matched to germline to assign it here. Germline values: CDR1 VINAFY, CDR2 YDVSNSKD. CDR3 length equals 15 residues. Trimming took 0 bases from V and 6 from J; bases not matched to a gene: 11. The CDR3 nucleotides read TGTGCCACCTGGGACAGGCCAAAGAATGGTTATAAGAAACTCTTT. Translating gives CATWDRPKNGYKKLF.

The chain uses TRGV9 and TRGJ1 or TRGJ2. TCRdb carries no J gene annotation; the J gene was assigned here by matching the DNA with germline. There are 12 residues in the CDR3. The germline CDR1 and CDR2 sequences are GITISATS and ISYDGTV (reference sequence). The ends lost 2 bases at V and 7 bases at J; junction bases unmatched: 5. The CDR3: CALWEDPYKKLF. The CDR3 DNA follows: TGTGCCTTGTGGGAGGACCCATATAAGAAACTCTTT.

In DNA, the CDR3 is TGTGCCTTGTGGGATTACTATTATTATAAGAAACTCTTT. Its protein product is CALWDYYYYKKLF. The chain joins TRGV9 to TRGJ1 or TRGJ2. The J gene, absent from TCRdb, was called here by matching the DNA to germline. This CDR3 spans 13 amino acids. From germline, CDR1 is GITISATS and CDR2 ISYDGTV (reference sequence). J lost 2 bases, V lost 4 bases, and 5 bases had no gene match.

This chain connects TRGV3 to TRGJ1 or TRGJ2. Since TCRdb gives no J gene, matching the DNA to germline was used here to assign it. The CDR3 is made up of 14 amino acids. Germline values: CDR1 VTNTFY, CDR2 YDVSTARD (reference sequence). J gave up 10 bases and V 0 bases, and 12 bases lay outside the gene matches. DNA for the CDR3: TGTGCCACCTGGGACAGGATCCTAACGACGAAGAAACTCTTT. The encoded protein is CATWDRILTTKKLF.

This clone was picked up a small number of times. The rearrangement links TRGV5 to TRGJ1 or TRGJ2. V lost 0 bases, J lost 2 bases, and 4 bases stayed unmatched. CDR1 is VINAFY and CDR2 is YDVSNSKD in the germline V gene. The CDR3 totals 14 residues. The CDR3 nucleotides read TGTGCCACCTGGGACAGGCGGCATTATTATAAGAAACTCTTT. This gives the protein CATWDRRHYYKKLF.

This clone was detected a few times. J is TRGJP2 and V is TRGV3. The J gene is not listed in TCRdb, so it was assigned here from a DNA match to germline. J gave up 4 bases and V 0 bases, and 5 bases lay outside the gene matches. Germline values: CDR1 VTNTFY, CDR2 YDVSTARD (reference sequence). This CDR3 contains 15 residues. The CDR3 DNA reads TGTGCCACCTGGGACAGGCGAGATAGTGATTGGATCAAGACGTTT. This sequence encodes CATWDRRDSDWIKTF.

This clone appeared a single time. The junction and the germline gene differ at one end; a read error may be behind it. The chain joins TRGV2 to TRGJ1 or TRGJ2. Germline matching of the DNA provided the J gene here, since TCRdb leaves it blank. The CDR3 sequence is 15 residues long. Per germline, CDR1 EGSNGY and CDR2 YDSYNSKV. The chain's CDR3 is CAAWDGRGLYYKKLF. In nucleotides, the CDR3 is TGTGCCGCCTGGGACGGGCGTGGGTTGTATTATAAGAAACTCTTT.

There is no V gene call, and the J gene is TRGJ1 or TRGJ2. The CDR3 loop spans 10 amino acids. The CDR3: CALCNYKKLF. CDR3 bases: TGTGCCTTGTGTAATTATAAGAAACTCTTT.

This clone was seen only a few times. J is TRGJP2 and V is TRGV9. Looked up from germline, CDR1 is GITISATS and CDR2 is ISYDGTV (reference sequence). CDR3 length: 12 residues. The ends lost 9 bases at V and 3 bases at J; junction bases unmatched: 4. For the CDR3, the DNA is TGTGCCTTGGGAGGTAGTGATTGGATCAAGACGTTT. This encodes CALGGSDWIKTF.

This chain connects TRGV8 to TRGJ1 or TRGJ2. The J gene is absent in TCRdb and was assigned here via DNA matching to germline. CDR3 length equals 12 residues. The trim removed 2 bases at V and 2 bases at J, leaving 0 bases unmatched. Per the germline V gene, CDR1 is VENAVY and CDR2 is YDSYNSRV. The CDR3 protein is CATWDNYYKKLF. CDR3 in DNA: TGTGCCACCTGGGATAATTATTATAAGAAACTCTTT.

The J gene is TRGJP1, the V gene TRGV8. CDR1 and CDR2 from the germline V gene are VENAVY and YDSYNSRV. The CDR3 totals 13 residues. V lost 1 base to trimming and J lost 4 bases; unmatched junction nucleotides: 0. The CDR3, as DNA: TGTGCCACCTGGGATAGCACTGGTTGGTTCAAGATATTT. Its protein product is CATWDSTGWFKIF.

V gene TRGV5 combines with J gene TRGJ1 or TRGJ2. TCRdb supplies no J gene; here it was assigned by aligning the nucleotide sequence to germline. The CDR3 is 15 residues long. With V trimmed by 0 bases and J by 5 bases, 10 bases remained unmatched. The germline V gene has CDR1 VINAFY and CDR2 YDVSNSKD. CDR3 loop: CATWDRPTRNYKKLF. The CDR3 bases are TGTGCCACCTGGGACAGGCCGACGAGGAATTATAAGAAACTCTTT.

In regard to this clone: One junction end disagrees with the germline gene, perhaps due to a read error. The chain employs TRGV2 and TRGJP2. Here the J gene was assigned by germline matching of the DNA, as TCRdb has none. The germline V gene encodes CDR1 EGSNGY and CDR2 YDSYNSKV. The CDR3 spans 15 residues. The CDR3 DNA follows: TGTGCCACCTGGGACGGATATATTAGTGATCGGATCAAGACGTTT. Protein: CATWDGYISDRIKTF.

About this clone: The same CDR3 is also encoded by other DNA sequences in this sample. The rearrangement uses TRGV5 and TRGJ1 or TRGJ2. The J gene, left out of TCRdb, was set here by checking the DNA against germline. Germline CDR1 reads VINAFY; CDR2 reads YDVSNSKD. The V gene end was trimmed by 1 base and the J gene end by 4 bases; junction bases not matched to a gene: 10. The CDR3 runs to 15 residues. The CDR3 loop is CATWDSHSGYYKKLF. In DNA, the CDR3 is TGTGCCACCTGGGACAGCCACTCTGGGTATTATAAGAAACTCTTT.

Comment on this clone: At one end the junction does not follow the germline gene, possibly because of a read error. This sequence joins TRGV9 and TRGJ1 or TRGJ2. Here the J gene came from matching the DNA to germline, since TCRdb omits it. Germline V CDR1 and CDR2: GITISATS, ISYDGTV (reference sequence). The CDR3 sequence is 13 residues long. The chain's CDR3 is CALGEGNNKKKLF. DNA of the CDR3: TGTGCCTTGGGGGAGGGGAATAATAAAAAGAAACTCTTT.

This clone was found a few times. The CDR3 loop is CATWDSYYKKLF. For the CDR3, the DNA is TGTGCCACCTGGGACTCCTATTATAAGAAACTCTTT. V gene TRGV5 combines with J gene TRGJ1 or TRGJ2. The J gene, left out of TCRdb, was set here by checking the DNA against germline. This CDR3 spans 12 amino acids. Per the germline V gene, CDR1 is VINAFY and CDR2 is YDVSNSKD. V lost 3 bases and J lost 4; bases outside the gene matches: 3.

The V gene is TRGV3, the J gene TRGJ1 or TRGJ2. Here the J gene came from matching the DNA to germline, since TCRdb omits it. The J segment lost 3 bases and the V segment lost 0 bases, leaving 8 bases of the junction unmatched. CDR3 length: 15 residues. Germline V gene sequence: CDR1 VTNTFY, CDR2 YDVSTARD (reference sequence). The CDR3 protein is CATWDRQVVYYKKLF. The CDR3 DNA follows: TGTGCCACCTGGGACAGGCAAGTAGTTTATTATAAGAAACTCTTT.